The 16 T cell receptor beta chains listed next were all sequenced from one sample in a study of metastatic and nonmetastatic thyroid tumors. TCRdb re-called clones via MiXCR from the PCR reads. The sample records roughly 58,000 clones, 4% to 4.5% being singletons. Thyroid surgery took place with no prior treatment in any patient. The sample consisted of blood. The receptor source for this set is a female donor with papillary thyroid cancer or a benign thyroid nodule (not recorded which). Some clones in this sample may be carry-over from other donors' samples.

This clone was counted ten times or more. Other DNA sequences from this sample encode an identical CDR3 as well. The CDR3 coding sequence is TGCGCCAGCAGCCCTGTCAATGAGCAGTTCTTC. This gives the protein CASSPVNEQFF. The V call is TRBV10-2, the J call TRBJ2-1; D call uncertain. The CDR3 is 11 residues long. CDR1 is WSHSY, CDR2 SAAADI, per germline. V lost 6 bases and J 6 bases, leaving 6 bases between the germline ends.

This clone was found a few times. This chain uses TRBV30 with TRBJ1-3; D uncertain. This CDR3 is 12 amino acids long. Germline loops: CDR1 GTSNPN, CDR2 SVGIG (reference sequence). Trimming left V 4 bases short and J 4 bases short, with 8 bases between. The DNA of the CDR3 is TGTGCCTGGAAGGGTGTAGGAAACACCATATATTTT. Protein product: CAWKGVGNTIYF.

This clone was observed at least ten times. Since the CDR3 does not end with the conserved phenylalanine or tryptophan, this likely comes from a read error. No DNA is shown, since the ends of the CDR3 on it are uncertain; the CDR3 is the one TCRdb lists. The chain combines TRBV6-1 with TRBJ2-1; TRBD1, the table's D call, lacks a check against the DNA. The length of the CDR3 is 14 amino acids, counting both ends. Germline CDR1 is MNHNS and CDR2 is SASEGT. CDR3 in amino acids: CASRPDRGGTITIL.

This clone has at least ten counts. V is TRBV9 and J is TRBJ1-5; D is possibly TRBD1 (6 bases). There are 15 residues in the CDR3. Trimming removed 4 bases at V and 0 bases at J, with 11 bases between. Per germline, CDR1 SGDLS and CDR2 YYNGEE. CDR3 coding DNA: TGTGCCAGCAGCCAAACAGGGTATAGCAATCAGCCCCAGCATTTT. It is translated as CASSQTGYSNQPQHF.

This clone appeared many times. Since a much larger clone is just one base distant, this may be a read error. Other DNA sequences in this specimen translate into the identical CDR3. This chain connects TRBV28 to TRBJ1-2, with unresolved D. With 6 bases removed from V and 5 bases from J, the gap between germline ends came to 10 bases. Germline loops: CDR1 MDHEN, CDR2 SYDVKM. This CDR3 has 12 amino acids. CDR3 residues: CASSSPTYGYTF. The CDR3 region has the DNA TGTGCCAGCAGCTCCCCGACGTATGGCTACACCTTC.

CDR3 loop: CASSQRAVTLTDTQYF. CDR3 sequence (DNA): TGTGCCAGCAGCCAGCGGGCAGTAACCCTCACAGATACGCAGTATTTT. The chain carries TRBV7-9 and TRBJ2-3; perhaps TRBD2 as D (6 bases). V lost 5 bases and J lost 2, with 17 bases in between. Germline lookup yields CDR1 SEHNR and CDR2 FQNEAQ (reference sequence). The CDR3 spans 16 residues. Full variable domain (remainder filled in from reference TRBV7-9 and TRBJ2-3): DTGVSQNPRHKITKRGQNVTFRCDPISEHNRLYWYRQTLGQGPEFLTYFQNEAQLEKSRLLSDRFSAERPKGSFSTLEIQRTEQGDSAMYLCASSQRAVTLTDTQYFGPGTRLTVL.

This clone was counted ten times or more. This sequence joins TRBV20-1 and TRBJ1-1; 7 nucleotides match TRBD1. V shed 6 bases and J 3 bases; nucleotides not matched to a gene: 10. Germline V gene lookup returns CDR1 DFQATT and CDR2 SNEGSKA (reference sequence). This CDR3 has 14 amino acids. The CDR3 sequence is CSAKTGDLDTEAFF. The CDR3 DNA follows: TGCAGTGCGAAAACAGGGGATTTGGACACTGAAGCTTTCTTT.

This chain uses TRBV4-2 with TRBJ2-3; D remains ambiguous. V lost 1 base and J 6 bases, leaving 8 bases between the germline ends. Germline values: CDR1 LGHNA, CDR2 YNFKEQ. The length of the CDR3 is 13 residues. The CDR3 DNA follows: TGTGCCAGCAGCCAAGGAAGAGATGATACGCAGTATTTT. Protein sequence: CASSQGRDDTQYF.

This clone was counted only a few times. Just one base apart from a much larger clone, this may be a read error. The rearrangement joins TRBV3-1 to TRBJ2-1; D is perhaps TRBD2 (5 bases). Germline CDR1 is LGHDT and CDR2 is YNNKEL (reference sequence). The CDR3 totals 14 residues. The CDR3 loop is CDSSQEVSYNEQFF. CDR3 in DNA: TGTGACAGCAGCCAGGAGGTCAGCTACAATGAGCAGTTCTTC.

About this clone: A much larger clone differs from this one at a single base, so this may be a read error. The V call is TRBV7-2, the J call TRBJ2-1; D remains unclear. The V gene lost 5 bases and the J gene lost 6 bases, with 17 bases spanning the gap. This CDR3 contains 15 residues. Per the germline V gene, CDR1 is SGHTA and CDR2 is FQGNSA. CDR3 region: CASSHRSRVANEQFF. Here the CDR3 DNA reads TGTGCCAGCAGCCACAGATCCCGTGTTGCCAATGAGCAGTTCTTC.

On this clone itself: This may come from a read error, since a much larger clone is one base off. The V gene is TRBV9, the J gene TRBJ2-5; 8 positions agree with TRBD1. CDR1 SGDLS and CDR2 YYNGEE come from the germline V gene. The CDR3 length is 16 residues. J lost 3 bases, V lost 2 bases, and 9 bases had no gene match. As DNA, the CDR3 is TGTGCCAGCAGCGTTAGTCCCGGGACAGGTAAAGAGACCCAGTACTTC. Translation gives CASSVSPGTGKETQYF.

As concerns this clone: This may stem from a read error, because a much larger clone lies one nucleotide away. This sample also contains other DNA sequences that code for the same CDR3. The chain recombines TRBV5-6 with TRBJ2-7; 8 bases match TRBD1. The V and J ends lost 5 bases and 6 bases, in that order; junction bases with no gene match: 10. Per germline, CDR1 SGHDT and CDR2 YYEEEE. This CDR3 has 14 residues. The chain's CDR3 is CASRHTGTGVEQYF. The CDR3 DNA is TGTGCCAGCAGACATACCGGGACAGGTGTCGAGCAGTACTTC.

Ten or more counts support this clone. This chain connects TRBV15 to TRBJ2-1; 7 bases map to TRBD2. The CDR3 spans 15 residues. Losses at the gene ends were 7 bases for V and 2 bases for J; bases not matched to a gene: 8. Germline assignment: CDR1 LNHNV and CDR2 YYDKDF (reference sequence). CDR3 in amino acids: CATTALAETYNEQFF. CDR3 DNA: TGTGCCACCACTGCCCTAGCGGAGACCTACAATGAGCAGTTCTTC.

This clone was detected many times. The DNA of the CDR3 is TGTGCCAGCAGTTACGGGGGGGGAAGCACAGATACGCAGTATTTT. Its translation: CASSYGGGSTDTQYF. The V gene is TRBV6-1, the J gene TRBJ2-3, with 8 bases that match TRBD2. The germline V gene has CDR1 MNHNS and CDR2 SASEGT. The trim removed 5 bases at V and 0 bases at J, leaving 4 bases unmatched. The CDR3 runs to 15 residues.

Points on this clone: A read error is possible here, since a much larger clone lies one base away. CDR3 protein: CAVRETAGLPGDTQYF. CDR3 sequence (DNA): TGTGCCGTCAGAGAGACGGCGGGACTGCCGGGAGATACGCAGTATTTT. V gene TRBV10-3 combines with J gene TRBJ2-3; D is perhaps TRBD2 (6 bases). Germline loops: CDR1 ENHRY, CDR2 SYGVKD. CDR3 length equals 16 residues.

About this clone: This specimen includes other DNA sequences encoding the same CDR3. This sequence joins TRBV27 and TRBJ2-3, with 12 bases fitting TRBD2. J was trimmed by 6 bases and V by 7 bases; bases with no gene match: 11. Germline V gene data show CDR1 as MNHEY and CDR2 as SMNVEV (reference sequence). The CDR3 covers 16 residues. Here the CDR3 DNA reads TGTGCCAGCATTTCGCGACTAGCGGGAGCCACGGATACGCAGTATTTT. This sequence encodes CASISRLAGATDTQYF.